This is a list of T cell receptor beta chains from one sample in a study of blood T cell repertoires in COVID-19. Sequencing used immunoSEQ multiplex PCR; TCRdb keeps in-frame clones, though not all of them. Seen here are under 120,000 clones, approximately 62% observed once, and the top ten hold about 6%. The sequenced sample consisted of peripheral blood. These receptor sequences come from an elderly man with acute or convalescent COVID-19. CDR3s include the opening cysteine and the closing phenylalanine or tryptophan. The D gene is left open where the match is weak. Clone size is shown for a subset of rows, as once, few, many or a class of expanded clone.

cdr3_nt | cdr3_aa | d_call | clone_size | cdr3_length | j_call | v_call
TGTGCCAGCAGCCAAGGTCGAGGTCTTTATGAGCAGTTCTTC | CASSQGRGLYEQFF | NA | NA | 14 | TRBJ2-1 | TRBV3-1/TRBV3-2
TGTGCCAGTAGTCCAGACAGTGACGGGACACGCGGCGGGGAGCTGTTTTTT | CASSPDSDGTRGGELFF | NA | few | 17 | TRBJ2-2 | TRBV19
TGTGCCAGCAGCTTCGGCTTATTGGGGGGGCGAGGAGACATTCAGTACTTC | CASSFGLLGGRGDIQYF | NA | NA | 17 | TRBJ2-4 | TRBV7-9
TGTGCCAGCAGCATGACTAGCGGGAGTAACGAGCAGTACTTC | CASSMTSGSNEQYF | TRBD2 | NA | 14 | TRBJ2-7 | TRBV11-2
TGTGCCAGCAGCTTAGTGGCGGGGACTAGCACAGATACGCAGTATTTT | CASSLVAGTSTDTQYF | NA | NA | 16 | TRBJ2-3 | TRBV7-2
TGTGCCAGCATCTGGACTAGCGGAGGGGGGCAGTTCTTC | CASIWTSGGGQFF | TRBD2 | NA | 13 | TRBJ2-1 | TRBV2
TGTGCCAGCAGCTTCCGTTCAGGGCTGGACCAAGAGACCCAGTACTTC | CASSFRSGLDQETQYF | NA | NA | 16 | TRBJ2-5 | TRBV7-9
TGTGCCACTGGGACTAGCGGGACCTCGGGTGAGCAGTTCTTC | CATGTSGTSGEQFF | TRBD2 | NA | 14 | TRBJ2-1 | TRBV24-1
TGTGCCAGCAGCTTGGAATGGACTAGCGGGAGTAACCACGAGCAGTACTTC | CASSLEWTSGSNHEQYF | TRBD2 | few | 17 | TRBJ2-7 | TRBV5-6
TGTGCCAGCAGCTTTGGCGGGGGACTTCAAGAGACCCAGTACTTC | CASSFGGGLQETQYF | TRBD2 | NA | 15 | TRBJ2-5 | TRBV7-9
TGTGCCGTAACTAGCACAGATACGCAGTATTTT | CAVTSTDTQYF | NA | NA | 11 | TRBJ2-3 | TRBV10-3
TGTGCCAGCAGCTTAGAACTTAGGGGGGGCTACACCTTC | CASSLELRGGYTF | NA | NA | 13 | TRBJ1-2 | TRBV7-2
TGTGCCAGCAGTTTAGGGCTAGCGGGGTACACAGATACGCAGTATTTT | CASSLGLAGYTDTQYF | TRBD2 | NA | 16 | TRBJ2-3 | TRBV28
TGTGCCAGCAGCTTGTACAGTGATGGCTACACCTTC | CASSLYSDGYTF | NA | few | 12 | TRBJ1-2 | TRBV7-9
TGTGCCAGCAGCAGCGGGTCATCCGGGGAGCTGTTTTTT | CASSSGSSGELFF | NA | once | 13 | TRBJ2-2 | TRBV3-1/TRBV3-2
TGTGCCAGCAGCGTAAACTGGAACACTGAAGCTTTCTTT | CASSVNWNTEAFF | NA | NA | 13 | TRBJ1-1 | TRBV9